Reported below is one T cell receptor beta chain. This entry belongs to a study of T cell changes during pregnancy in multiple sclerosis. Produced via immunoSEQ multiplex PCR; TCRdb's table is partial and in-frame only. This table has approximately 30,000 clones, 90% appearing once. The V gene's germline CDR1 is SGHVS and CDR2 FNYEAQ. The V end was cut by 1 base, the J end by 6 bases, with 14 bases between. The CDR3 contains 15 residues. The receptor was derived from a female donor with multiple sclerosis, enrolled in a pregnancy study. The source was CD8+ T cells from peripheral blood mononuclear cells, collected before pregnancy. This chain connects TRBV7-6 to TRBJ2-3, with a tentative D call TRBD2 (7 bases). Here the CDR3 reads CASSLGGGEPDTQYF. Written as DNA, the CDR3 is TGTGCCAGCAGCTTAGGAGGGGGGGAGCCCGATACGCAGTATTTT.